This T cell receptor (beta chain) derives from a study of blood T cell repertoires in COVID-19 (dated by TCRdb to between 2020 and 2021). Turning to the overall study: Samples covering the acute and convalescent phases of COVID-19 were provided by collaborators in the United States, Italy and Spain. The prospective study material was composed of cDNA or gDNA derived from T cells, B-cell-depleted T cells, or PBMCs. Nearly every sample came with metadata listing a de-identified subject ID, COVID-19 status, age in years and sex. Where HLA class I and class II types were available, the types were taken from metadata supplied by the sample provider, not from assay-based typing. Samples were obtained from the ongoing ImmuneRACE study (first 160 participants) and from over 1,000 subjects provided by 6 global collaborators. A freely available public database, intended as a resource for researchers studying the immune response to SARS-CoV-2, is where the repertoires were released. Subjects who had been exposed to COVID-19, were actively infected with it, or had recovered from it provided the deeply sampled blood TCRbeta repertoires that made up the dataset.

The germline V gene provides CDR1 LGHNA and CDR2 YSLEER. V is clipped by 2 bases and J by 4 bases, and the sequence between their germline boundaries is 17 bases long. The CDR3 goes from the cysteine to the phenylalanine over 16 residues. Kept here is only the CDR3 DNA, which spans 48 bases and is read in frame from base 1. The paper's findings and limits, for the study overall: The quantity of clinical and demographic metadata differed by source and by participant and was supplied without curation.

Collaborating institutions collected whole blood in K2EDTA tubes following their own protocols. For TCRbeta analysis, collaborators shipped samples as frozen whole blood, isolated PBMCs, or DNA extracted from either of those sample types. TCRbeta CDR3 regions were amplified from genomic DNA using the immunoSEQ Assay, a bias-controlled multiplex PCR. The original pipeline was this. The number of nucleated cells in each sample was estimated by amplification of reference gene primers within the assay. To quantify the absolute abundance of each unique TCRbeta CDR3 rearrangement, sequence reads were collapsed and filtered. For each sample, productive Simpson clonality was calculated by taking the square root of Simpson's diversity index across productive rearrangements. Drawn from immuneACCESS, this table holds only the in-frame rearrangements with V and J called that TCRdb kept. Clones are partly lost; checked studies trace under half to an unresolved V gene and leave the rest unexplained. The V and J calls and clone size were taken over from that table, and D and trimming were inferred from the DNA. For this sample the table gives roughly 100,000 clones, of which 80% to 90% were detected only once. The top ten hold around 10% of the sample.

Note on this clone: Its antigen remains unidentified. Base-call qualities are not available, and no considerably larger clone is one nucleotide away.

The sequencing input was peripheral blood. The receptor was isolated from a woman in her seventies with acute or convalescent COVID-19. The receptor chain draws on TRBV4-3 and TRBJ1-2; the D gene lacks a confident call. The DNA reads TGCGCCAGCAGCCAATCCCCGGGAGCCCCATTCTATGGCTACACCTTC. Translated, this is CASSQSPGAPFYGYTF.